The 11 T cell receptor beta chains below all came from one sample that was sequenced in a study of low-dose radiotherapy and immunotherapy resistance in tumors. Time point noted: after trial treatment. The treatment denotes: LDRT plus nivolumab, ipilimumab, low-dose cyclophosphamide and aspirin (RACIN trial). TRAV and TRBV primers primed cDNA for both TCRalpha and TCRbeta. TCRs underwent approximately 20 PCR cycles of amplification with a constant-region primer and V-primer adapter. TCRdb redid the calling of the reads with MiXCR, one entry per CDR3 protein. The sample shows roughly 38,000 distinct CDR3 sequences, 20% of them seen only once. Specimen: PBMCs, collected after low-dose radiotherapy plus immunotherapy. All receptors come from a female donor with ovarian cancer.

This sequence joins TRBV7-9 and TRBJ2-3; no clear D. Per the germline V gene, CDR1 is SEHNR and CDR2 is FQNEAQ (reference sequence). The V end was cut by 5 bases, the J end by 4 bases, with 10 bases between. The CDR3 is 13 residues long. The CDR3 nucleotides read TGTGCCAGCAGCCCCAAGGGCCCAGATACGCAGTATTTT. Translated: CASSPKGPDTQYF.

This clonotype came up many times. The J gene is TRBJ2-2, the V gene TRBV5-1; D is undetermined. Germline assignment: CDR1 SGHRS and CDR2 YFSETQ. The CDR3 spans 14 residues. V lost 1 base, J lost 6 bases, and 10 bases lay in between. In nucleotides, the CDR3 is TGCGCCAGCAGCTTGAGTACGTCTGCCGGGGAGCTGTTTTTT. Translating it yields CASSLSTSAGELFF. The whole variable domain, filled in from reference TRBV5-1 and TRBJ2-2, reads KAGVTQTPRYLIKTRGQQVTLSCSPISGHRSVSWYQQTPGQGLQFLFEYFSETQRNKGNFPGRFSGRQFSNSRSEMNVSTLELGDSALYLCASSLSTSAGELFFGEGSRLTVL.

Many counts were recorded for this clonotype. The J gene is TRBJ2-7, the V gene TRBV10-3, with 8 bases that match TRBD1. This CDR3 region has 13 residues. Germline CDR1 and CDR2: ENHRY and SYGVKD. V trimming: 5 bases; J trimming: 4 bases; junction bases outside the gene matches: 4. Written as DNA, the CDR3 is TGTGCCATCAGTCCAGGGGGCGCGTACGAGCAGTACTTC. Its protein is CAISPGGAYEQYF.

This clonotype was counted many times. The J gene is TRBJ2-5, the V gene TRBV7-2, with D perhaps TRBD2 (6 bases). Germline CDR1 and CDR2: SGHTA and FQGNSA. The CDR3 length is 15 residues. Trimming cost V 1 base and J 5 bases, with 14 bases left between them. The CDR3 DNA reads as TGTGCCAGCAGCTTAGAACTAGCTAGGACGGAGACCCAGTACTTC. Protein: CASSLELARTETQYF.

This clonotype was recorded many times. The chain carries TRBV12-3 or TRBV12-4 and TRBJ2-1; 7 bases agree with TRBD1. The CDR3 is 14 amino acids. Unmatched junction bases numbered 3, after V lost 2 bases and J lost 5 bases. CDR3 nucleotide sequence: TGTGCCAGCAGTTTACGACAGGGTAACAATGAGCAGTTCTTC. Translating it yields CASSLRQGNNEQFF.

A word on this clonotype: One base separates it from a far larger clone, so it is likely a read error. The chain joins TRBV12-3 or TRBV12-4 to TRBJ2-1, with TRBD1 matching 8 bases. The J segment lost 10 bases and the V segment lost 5 bases, leaving 7 bases of the junction unmatched. This CDR3 contains 13 residues. In DNA, the CDR3 is TGTGCCAGCAGTCCCCCGACAGGGGTCGAGCAGTTCTTC. It codes for CASSPPTGVEQFF.

This clonotype was seen many times. The chain combines TRBV18 with TRBJ2-7; D uncertain. Trimming removed 3 bases at V and 2 bases at J, with 11 bases between. The CDR3 is 14 residues long. Germline values: CDR1 KGHSH, CDR2 LQKENI. The CDR3 reads CASSPDTAAYEQYF. CDR3 nucleotide sequence: TGTGCCAGCTCACCTGACACGGCGGCCTACGAGCAGTACTTC.

This clonotype was seen ten or more times. The chain carries TRBV7-8 and TRBJ2-5; 7 positions match TRBD1. Unmatched junction bases numbered 5, after V lost 5 bases and J lost 2 bases. The V gene's germline CDR1 is SGHVS and CDR2 FQNEAQ. This CDR3 is built from 14 residues. The CDR3 coding sequence is TGTGCCAGCAGCCCGAGGGACAGTCAAGAGACCCAGTACTTC. Translated, it gives CASSPRDSQETQYF.

This clonotype occurred many times. The CDR3 DNA follows: TGTGCCAGCAGCACGGGACTAGCGGGAGTTCTCGGGGAGCTGTTTTTT. This translates into CASSTGLAGVLGELFF. The J gene is TRBJ2-2, the V gene TRBV7-2; 14 bases are a match to TRBD2. This CDR3 contains 16 residues. J lost 7 bases, V lost 5 bases, and 6 bases had no gene match. Germline CDR1 is SGHTA and CDR2 is FQGNSA.

This clonotype was seen repeatedly, ten times or more. This rearrangement joins TRBV6-5 to TRBJ2-3, with D possibly TRBD2 on 6 matching bases. Germline V gene lookup returns CDR1 MNHEY and CDR2 SVGAGI. Trimming cost V 2 bases and J 3 bases, with 21 bases left between them. The CDR3 extends over 18 amino acids. The CDR3 nucleotides read TGTGCCAGCAGTTACCGAAAGTCTTTGCGTCGGGAGACAGATACGCAGTATTTT. Its protein product is CASSYRKSLRRETDTQYF.

This clonotype was seen ten or more times. The rearrangement links TRBV28 to TRBJ2-7; TRBD1 is a possible D gene (6 bases). CDR3 length equals 13 residues. Germline CDR1 reads MDHEN; CDR2 reads SYDVKM. The ends were cut back, 3 bases at V and 5 bases at J, with 11 bases in the middle. CDR3 DNA sequence: TGTGCCAGCAGTTTTGCCAGGGGCGACGAGCAGTACTTC. It codes for CASSFARGDEQYF.